This passage covers 20 T cell receptor beta chains from one sample sequenced in a study of T cell responses to AZD1222 COVID-19 vaccine. TCRdb keeps only in-frame clones here, not all; method: immunoSEQ multiplex PCR. This sample has about 120,000 clones, with approximately 89% found just once. The source material was peripheral blood, sampled on day 0 of AZD1222 vaccination. These receptors originate from an adult in good health.

There are a few counts of this clone. The gene calls are TRBV6-5 and TRBJ1-5; TRBD1 aligns across 9 bases. Germline V gene sequence: CDR1 MNHEY, CDR2 SVGAGI. This CDR3 region has 13 residues. The V and J ends lost 10 bases and 5 bases, in that order; junction bases with no gene match: 6. The CDR3 region is CATDRGGDQPQHF. For the CDR3, the DNA is TGTGCCACGGACAGGGGAGGGGATCAGCCCCAGCATTTT.

The chain is built from TRBV5-4 and TRBJ2-7, with TRBD2 matching over 7 bases. The CDR3 runs to 13 residues. The germline V gene has CDR1 SGHNT and CDR2 YYREEE (reference sequence). V was clipped by 2 bases and J by 3 bases; unmatched bases: 2. The CDR3: CASSLGLGYEQYF. For the CDR3, the DNA is TGTGCCAGCAGCTTAGGACTAGGCTACGAGCAGTACTTC.

This chain joins TRBV7-2 and TRBJ1-1; 10 bases map to TRBD1. V was pared by 3 bases and J by 1 base, with 8 bases of the junction left unmatched. CDR1 SGHTA and CDR2 FQGNSA come from the germline V gene. This CDR3 spans 17 amino acids. The DNA of the CDR3 is TGTGCCAGCAGCTTCCCCCATCGACAGGGGGCGAACACTGAAGCTTTCTTT. It specifies CASSFPHRQGANTEAFF.

The rearrangement links TRBV6-6 to TRBJ1-1; D remains ambiguous. This CDR3 has 14 amino acids. V was cut by 0 bases and J by 3 bases, with 8 bases left in between. Germline V gene lookup returns CDR1 MNHNY and CDR2 SVGAGI (reference sequence). CDR3: CASSYSTGDTEAFF. The CDR3 DNA sequence: TGTGCCAGCAGTTACTCGACGGGTGACACTGAAGCTTTCTTT.

The chain combines TRBV11-3 with TRBJ2-7; either TRBD1 or TRBD2 may fit D (5 bases each). The CDR3 is 13 residues long. Trimming shortened V by 3 bases and J by 3 bases, and 9 bases separated the two germline ends. Germline V gives CDR1 SGHNT, CDR2 YENEEA. The CDR3 sequence: CASSLGRYYEQYF. CDR3 DNA: TGTGCCAGCAGCTTGGGACGGTACTACGAGCAGTACTTC.

This clone has more than one count but fewer than ten. The gene calls are TRBV30 and TRBJ2-1; TRBD1 might be the D (6 bases). CDR1 and CDR2 from the germline V gene are GTSNPN and SVGIG (reference sequence). This CDR3 region has 13 residues. CDR3 sequence reads: CAYTGSLYNEQFF. CDR3 coding DNA: TGTGCTTATACAGGGTCTTTGTACAATGAGCAGTTCTTC. Variable domain in full (rest from reference TRBV30 and TRBJ2-1): SQTIHQWPATLVQPVGSPLSLECTVEGTSNPNLYWYRQAAGRGLQLLFYSVGIGQISSEVPQNLSASRPQDRQFILSSKKLLLSDSGFYLCAYTGSLYNEQFFGPGTRLTVL.

CDR3 coding DNA: TGTGCCAGCAGCTTATTTAGGACACCGGGCGAGCAGTACTTC. Its protein is CASSLFRTPGEQYF. The J gene is TRBJ2-7, the V gene TRBV7-6; a possible D gene is TRBD1 (5 bases). Germline CDR1 reads SGHVS; CDR2 reads FNYEAQ. The CDR3 length is 14 residues. Trimming removed 2 bases at V and 6 bases at J, with 14 bases between.

V gene TRBV7-9 combines with J gene TRBJ2-5; TRBD1 matches at 10 bases. Per the germline V gene, CDR1 is SEHNR and CDR2 is FQNEAQ (reference sequence). V lost 2 bases and J lost 6; bases outside the gene matches: 9. This CDR3 region has 16 residues. DNA of the CDR3: TGTGCCAGCAGCTTACCCGGGACAGGGGTTGGGCAGACCCAGTACTTC. This sequence encodes CASSLPGTGVGQTQYF.

V gene TRBV4-1 combines with J gene TRBJ1-2; D remains ambiguous. Trimming took off 0 bases at V and 4 bases at J, with 9 bases between the two ends. The length of the CDR3 is 14 residues. Germline CDR1 MGHRA, CDR2 YSYEKL. In DNA form, the CDR3 reads TGCGCCAGCAGCCAAGAGGAGGGTACCTATGGCTACACCTTC. Translated, it gives CASSQEEGTYGYTF.

The chain links TRBV6-5 to TRBJ2-3; no clear D gene. This CDR3 has 15 amino acids. The ends were cut back, 4 bases at V and 1 base at J, with 12 bases in the middle. Germline CDR1 and CDR2: MNHEY and SVGAGI. The CDR3 sequence is CASSFSPTGTDTQYF. For the CDR3, the DNA is TGTGCCAGCAGTTTTTCCCCCACAGGCACAGATACGCAGTATTTT.

The chain links TRBV7-2 to TRBJ2-5; D possibly matches TRBD1 or TRBD2 (5 bases each). The germline CDR1 and CDR2 sequences are SGHTA and FQGNSA. V was pared by 8 bases and J by 1 base, with 14 bases between. There are 14 residues in the CDR3. CDR3 nucleotides: TGTGCCAGCGCAAAGGGGAGCCTCCAAGAGACCCAGTACTTC. Its translation: CASAKGSLQETQYF.

The chain employs TRBV11-2 and TRBJ1-2; D remains unclear. The germline V and J ends were trimmed by 1 base and 4 bases, with 7 bases remaining between them. In germline, CDR1 is SGHAT, CDR2 FQNNGV. The CDR3 spans 13 residues. The DNA for the CDR3 is TGTGCCAGCAGCTTAGGGCACCTCTATGGCTACACCTTC. This sequence encodes CASSLGHLYGYTF.

V and J are TRBV28 and TRBJ2-5; D ambiguous. Germline V gene lookup returns CDR1 MDHEN and CDR2 SYDVKM. The CDR3 loop spans 13 amino acids. Trimming left V 3 bases short and J 1 base short, with 6 bases between. CDR3 loop: CASSFSFQETQYF. For the CDR3, the DNA is TGTGCCAGCAGTTTTAGTTTCCAAGAGACCCAGTACTTC.

This clone was seen once. The chain has TRBV18 and TRBJ1-1; D gene uncertain. The V end lost 7 bases, the J end lost 1 base, and 10 bases lay between the germline ends. CDR1 KGHSH and CDR2 LQKENI come from the germline V gene. This CDR3 is built from 13 residues. CDR3 DNA: TGTGCCAGCTACTACCGGGCGAACACTGAAGCTTTCTTT. It encodes CASYYRANTEAFF.

This rearrangement joins TRBV4-3 to TRBJ1-2; no reliable D call. CDR3 length: 15 residues. Germline-derived CDR1 and CDR2 are LGHNA and YSLEER. The V gene lost 0 bases and the J gene lost 5 bases, with 13 bases spanning the gap. CDR3 nucleotides: TGCGCCAGCAGCCAAGATCGGGGTAAAGTTTATGGCTACACCTTC. Encoded protein: CASSQDRGKVYGYTF.

CDR3: CASSYLNSNQPQHF. CDR3 bases: TGTGCCAGCAGTTACCTTAATAGCAATCAGCCCCAGCATTTT. The rearrangement links TRBV6-2 or TRBV6-3 to TRBJ1-5, with D unresolved. Germline V gene sequence: CDR1 MNHEY, CDR2 SVGEGT. This CDR3 contains 14 residues. V was pared by 2 bases and J by 0 bases, with 5 bases between.

This rearrangement joins TRBV7-9 to TRBJ2-5; the D is unclear. This CDR3 comprises 12 residues. The V end lost 5 bases, the J end lost 3 bases, and 7 bases lay between the germline ends. The germline gives CDR1 SEHNR, CDR2 FQNEAQ (reference sequence). The CDR3 coding sequence is TGTGCCAGCAGCAGTACGAAAGAGACCCAGTACTTC. This encodes CASSSTKETQYF.

The V call is TRBV29-1, the J call TRBJ1-1; maybe TRBD1 (6 bases). From germline, CDR1 is SQVTM and CDR2 ANQGSEA. This CDR3 is built from 15 residues. With 1 base removed from V and 1 base from J, the gap between germline ends came to 13 bases. The DNA of the CDR3 is TGCAGCGTTGAAGTTGGGGGGGCGCCGAACACTGAAGCTTTCTTT. It specifies CSVEVGGAPNTEAFF.

The rearrangement uses TRBV7-9 and TRBJ1-4; D gene unclear. Germline-derived CDR1 and CDR2 are SEHNR and FQNEAQ (reference sequence). With 6 bases removed from V and 7 bases from J, the gap between germline ends came to 12 bases. The CDR3 is 13 amino acids. CDR3 bases: TGTGCCAGCAGTCATCGGGCAGCTGAAAAACTGTTTTTT. This translates into CASSHRAAEKLFF. The full variable domain, its missing parts supplied by reference TRBV7-9 and TRBJ1-4, is DTGVSQNPRHKITKRGQNVTFRCDPISEHNRLYWYRQTLGQGPEFLTYFQNEAQLEKSRLLSDRFSAERPKGSFSTLEIQRTEQGDSAMYLCASSHRAAEKLFFGSGTQLSVL.

Only one count was recorded for this clone. The J gene is TRBJ1-2, the V gene TRBV12-3 or TRBV12-4, with 9 bases fitting TRBD1. The CDR3 is 13 residues long. J was trimmed by 8 bases and V by 1 base; bases with no gene match: 2. The CDR3 sequence: CASSLGGQGGYTF. DNA of the CDR3: TGTGCCAGCAGTTTAGGTGGACAGGGGGGCTACACCTTC.